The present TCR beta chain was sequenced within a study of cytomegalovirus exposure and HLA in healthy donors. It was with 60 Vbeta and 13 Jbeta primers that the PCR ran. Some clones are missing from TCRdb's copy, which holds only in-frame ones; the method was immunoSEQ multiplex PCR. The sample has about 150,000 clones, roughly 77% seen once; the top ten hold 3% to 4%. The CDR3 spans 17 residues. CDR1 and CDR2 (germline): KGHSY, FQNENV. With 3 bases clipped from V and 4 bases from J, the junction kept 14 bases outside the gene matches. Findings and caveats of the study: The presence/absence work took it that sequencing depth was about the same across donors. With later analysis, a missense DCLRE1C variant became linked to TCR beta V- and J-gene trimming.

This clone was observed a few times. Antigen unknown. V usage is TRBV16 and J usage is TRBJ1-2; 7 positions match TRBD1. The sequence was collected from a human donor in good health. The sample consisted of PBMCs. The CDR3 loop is CASSQGRRGGAFYGYTF. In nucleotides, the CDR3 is TGTGCCAGCAGCCAGGGAAGAAGAGGGGGCGCTTTCTATGGCTACACCTTC.